This T cell receptor beta chain is from a study of blood T cell repertoires in COVID-19. In the original workflow: From reference gene primer amplification, estimates of nucleated cell counts were derived. Assay used: immunoSEQ multiplex PCR; TCRdb lists only in-frame clones, some missing. Clone size and the V and J calls come from that table; the DNA yielded D and trimming. The top ten clones hold about 10% of a sample with 150,000 to 200,000 clones, approximately 78% of them seen once. Germline CDR1 SGHKS, CDR2 YYEKEE (reference sequence). The V gene end was trimmed by 4 bases and the J gene end by 4 bases; junction bases not matched to a gene: 2. The CDR3 totals 14 residues. Seattle patients were enrolled while actively infected and followed longitudinally.

Sequencing used peripheral blood. This chain links TRBV5-5 with TRBJ2-1; 10 bases agree with TRBD2. The clonotype was recovered from an elderly woman with COVID-19, enrolled during active disease. CDR3 protein: CASSRTSGYNEQFF. Written as DNA, the CDR3 is TGTGCCAGCAGCCGGACTAGCGGTTACAATGAGCAGTTCTTC.